These 25 T cell receptor beta chains were sequenced from one sample in a study of HIV-infected patients and healthy controls. All unsorted peripheral T cells were captured because whole blood was used without fractionation. cDNA was made from about 480 ng RNA using alpha and beta constant primers. Using multiplexing indices, alpha and beta chain libraries were generated apart by chain-specific third strand synthesis. TCRdb reprocessed the 5' RACE reads with MiXCR, giving one entry per CDR3 protein. In the table there are roughly 9,100 distinct CDR3 sequences, approximately 5% of which are singletons. Sequenced input: blood. These receptors all come from an adult in good health.

This clonotype was detected many times. J is TRBJ2-1 and V is TRBV4-1; 12 bases agree with TRBD2. With V trimmed by 4 bases and J by 1 base, 8 bases remained unmatched. CDR1 is MGHRA, CDR2 YSYEKL, per germline. The CDR3 has 18 residues. CDR3 nucleotide sequence: TGCGCCAGCAGCCCAAGGACTAGCGGGATAGAGTCCTACAATGAGCAGTTCTTC. It is translated as CASSPRTSGIESYNEQFF.

This clonotype was observed at least ten times. V and J are TRBV12-3 or TRBV12-4 and TRBJ2-6, with a possible D match to TRBD1 (5 bases). Trimming took off 7 bases at V and 0 bases at J, with 10 bases between the two ends. The CDR3 has 15 residues. CDR3 DNA sequence: TGTGCCAGCATCAACGACAGCTCTGGGGCCAACGTCCTGACTTTC. It specifies CASINDSSGANVLTF.

This clonotype was observed at least ten times. This chain uses TRBV30 with TRBJ2-7; D remains ambiguous. The V end was cut by 5 bases, the J end by 3 bases, with 8 bases between. The CDR3 is 11 amino acids. Germline lookup yields CDR1 GTSNPN and CDR2 SVGIG (reference sequence). The CDR3 sequence: CAWRDLYEQYF. The CDR3 DNA reads TGTGCCTGGCGTGATCTCTACGAGCAGTACTTC.

This clonotype is judged medium-sized. This rearrangement joins TRBV20-1 to TRBJ2-4; TRBD2 might be the D (6 bases). Germline-derived CDR1 and CDR2 are DFQATT and SNEGSKA (reference sequence). Trimming took 2 bases from V and 0 from J, leaving 8 bases between them. The CDR3 contains 14 residues. The CDR3 DNA follows: TGCAGTGCTAGAACGGGACTAGCCAAAAACATTCAGTACTTC. Translated: CSARTGLAKNIQYF.

In its sample, this clonotype ranks as medium-sized. V gene TRBV6-2 or TRBV6-3 combines with J gene TRBJ1-5, with D possibly matching TRBD1 (5 bases). Germline values: CDR1 MNHEY, CDR2 SVGEGT. The CDR3 is made up of 14 amino acids. Trimming removed 7 bases from V and 7 bases from J, with 17 bases in between. The CDR3 region is CASTLREGVQPQHF. In DNA form, the CDR3 reads TGTGCCAGCACCCTCAGGGAAGGAGTCCAGCCCCAGCATTTT.

This clonotype was observed at least ten times. The chain links TRBV19 to TRBJ1-1; the D gene is possibly TRBD1 (6 bases). Germline loops: CDR1 LNHDA, CDR2 SQIVND (reference sequence). CDR3 length: 13 residues. Trimming pared 5 bases from V and 5 bases from J, leaving 12 bases between. CDR3 sequence reads: CASSDGGWTEAFF. The CDR3 DNA is TGTGCCAGTAGTGACGGGGGCTGGACTGAAGCTTTCTTT.

This clonotype has ten or more counts. This rearrangement joins TRBV10-3 to TRBJ1-2; D is possibly TRBD1 (5 bases). V was pared by 0 bases and J by 4 bases, with 12 bases between. CDR1 is ENHRY and CDR2 is SYGVKD in the germline V gene. This CDR3 is built from 15 residues. For the CDR3, the DNA is TGTGCCATCAGTGAGTCGACGGTTGGGGGCTATGGCTACACCTTC. Its translation: CAISESTVGGYGYTF.

This clonotype was observed a few times. The chain joins TRBV13 to TRBJ2-1, with 10 bases matching TRBD1. Looked up from germline, CDR1 is PRHDT and CDR2 is FYEKMQ (reference sequence). The CDR3 is 19 amino acids. V lost 5 bases to trimming and J lost 0 bases; unmatched junction nucleotides: 13. This CDR3 is CASSPGTGVGGSSYNEQFF. The CDR3, as DNA: TGTGCCAGCAGCCCAGGGACAGGGGTTGGCGGGAGCTCCTACAATGAGCAGTTCTTC.

In its sample, this clonotype was seen many times. This chain uses TRBV30 with TRBJ1-3; no clear D gene. Germline V CDR1 and CDR2: GTSNPN, SVGIG (reference sequence). Trimming pared 1 base from V and 10 bases from J, leaving 8 bases between. CDR3 length equals 11 residues. The CDR3: CAWSAIGTIYF. The CDR3 DNA reads as TGTGCCTGGAGTGCTATCGGGACCATATATTTT.

By share, this clonotype counts as medium-sized. This sequence joins TRBV6-5 and TRBJ2-5; the D call may be TRBD1 or TRBD2 (5 bases each). The V end was cut by 8 bases, the J end by 2 bases, with 15 bases between. The CDR3 runs 14 residues. Germline V gives CDR1 MNHEY, CDR2 SVGAGI. The CDR3 reads CASGQVRGQETQYF. CDR3 nucleotides: TGTGCCAGCGGCCAAGTGAGGGGTCAAGAGACCCAGTACTTC.

This clonotype showed up many times. The genes are TRBV7-9 and TRBJ1-1; a weak D match, TRBD1 (6 bases). CDR3 length equals 16 residues. Germline V CDR1 and CDR2: SEHNR, FQNEAQ (reference sequence). Trimming left V 2 bases short and J 0 bases short, with 13 bases between. CDR3 sequence reads: CASSLPAGHMNTEAFF. The DNA of the CDR3 is TGTGCCAGCAGCTTACCCGCGGGACACATGAACACTGAAGCTTTCTTT.

In this sample, this clonotype is medium-sized (0.01 to 0.1%). This chain links TRBV11-2 with TRBJ1-5, with a tentative D call TRBD1 (5 bases). The CDR3 covers 15 residues. Trimming removed 5 bases from V and 4 bases from J, with 15 bases in between. CDR1 is SGHAT and CDR2 is FQNNGV in the germline V gene. The CDR3 DNA is TGTGCCAGCAGCCGTACAGGTATTCCGAATCAGCCCCAGCATTTT. It specifies CASSRTGIPNQPQHF.

CDR3: CASSTSRDRDQPQHF. The DNA for the CDR3 is TGTGCCAGTAGTACGAGCCGGGACAGGGACCAGCCCCAGCATTTT. The J gene is TRBJ1-5, the V gene TRBV19, with 9 bases that match TRBD1. Germline trimming cut 4 bases from V and 7 bases from J; bases unmatched to any gene: 8. CDR1 and CDR2 from the germline V gene are LNHDA and SQIVND (reference sequence). The CDR3 spans 15 residues.

Judged by abundance, this clonotype is medium-sized. The chain combines TRBV27 with TRBJ2-3; D perhaps matches TRBD2 (6 bases). The germline gives CDR1 MNHEY, CDR2 SMNVEV (reference sequence). V lost 4 bases, J lost 1 base, and 15 bases lay in between. There are 16 residues in the CDR3. The CDR3 coding sequence is TGTGCCAGCAGTTCCCCATCCGGGAGTGGCACAGATACGCAGTATTTT. Translated, it gives CASSSPSGSGTDTQYF.

By sample fraction, this clonotype is medium-sized (0.01 to 0.1%). The chain is built from TRBV7-2 and TRBJ2-3, with D uncertain. The V gene's germline CDR1 is SGHTA and CDR2 FQGNSA. Deletions cut 0 bases from V and 0 bases from J, with 10 bases between. The CDR3 loop spans 16 amino acids. This CDR3 reads CASSLAPGFSTDTQYF. The CDR3, as DNA: TGTGCCAGCAGCTTAGCTCCAGGCTTCAGCACAGATACGCAGTATTTT.

This clonotype has more than one count but fewer than ten. V usage is TRBV18 and J usage is TRBJ1-2, with a tentative D call TRBD1 (6 bases). Looked up from germline, CDR1 is KGHSH and CDR2 is LQKENI. The CDR3 runs to 14 residues. V dropped 2 bases and J dropped 6 bases, with 13 bases sitting between them. The CDR3 bases are TGTGCCAGCTCACCATTCTTACAGGGCGATGGCTACACCTTC. Residues: CASSPFLQGDGYTF. Full variable domain (missing parts from reference TRBV18 and TRBJ1-2): NAGVMQNPRHLVRRRGQEARLRCSPMKGHSHVYWYRQLPEEGLKFMVYLQKENIIDESGMPKERFSAEFPKEGPSILRIQQVVRGDSAAYFCASSPFLQGDGYTFGSGTRLTVV.

This clonotype was seen ten or more times. The V gene is TRBV12-3 or TRBV12-4, the J gene TRBJ2-1; D ambiguous. Trimming took off 6 bases at V and 3 bases at J, with 18 bases between the two ends. The CDR3 loop spans 16 amino acids. The CDR3 coding sequence is TGTGCCAGCAGCCCCCGTCAAGGGTACCTCTACAATGAGCAGTTCTTC. Amino acid sequence: CASSPRQGYLYNEQFF.

The V call is TRBV30, the J call TRBJ2-1, with 8 bases identical to TRBD1. Per the germline V gene, CDR1 is GTSNPN and CDR2 is SVGIG (reference sequence). V was pared by 0 bases and J by 0 bases, with 1 base of the junction left unmatched. The CDR3 is 15 residues long. The CDR3 DNA reads as TGTGCCTGGAGTGTACAGGGGGGCTCCTACAATGAGCAGTTCTTC. The encoded protein is CAWSVQGGSYNEQFF.

This clonotype was counted many times. The rearrangement uses TRBV30 and TRBJ2-2; D is uncertain. The CDR3 sequence is 16 residues long. V was pared by 2 bases and J by 1 base, with 14 bases between. Per the germline V gene, CDR1 is GTSNPN and CDR2 is SVGIG (reference sequence). The CDR3 region is CAWSWSVAGNTGELFF. The CDR3 DNA sequence: TGTGCCTGGAGTTGGAGTGTTGCCGGGAACACCGGGGAGCTGTTTTTT.

About this clonotype: A read error may be the cause here, since a much bigger clone is one base away. It is likely a read error, because the conserved phenylalanine at the end of the CDR3 is missing. V and J are TRBV6-6 and TRBJ2-7; either TRBD1 or TRBD2 may supply D (5 bases each). CDR1 is MNHNY, CDR2 SVGAGI, per germline (reference sequence). The CDR3 spans 14 residues. V lost 8 bases to trimming and J lost 7 bases, with 21 bases between them. The CDR3: CASSATRGLTEQYY. The CDR3 DNA reads TGTGCCAGCTCTGCCACCCGGGGCTTAACGGAGCAGTACTAC.

By frequency in the sample, this clonotype is medium-sized. The chain combines TRBV4-2 with TRBJ1-1; no firm D call. Trimming shortened V by 1 base and J by 6 bases, and 12 bases separated the two germline ends. The CDR3 is 14 residues long. The germline CDR1 and CDR2 sequences are LGHNA and YNFKEQ. CDR3 sequence: CASSQALQDSEAFF. The CDR3 nucleotides read TGTGCCAGCAGCCAAGCGCTGCAGGATTCTGAAGCTTTCTTT.

In this sample, this clonotype is medium-sized. The V call is TRBV2, the J call TRBJ2-1, with 7 nucleotides matching TRBD2. Germline V gives CDR1 SNHLY, CDR2 FYNNEI. Losses at the gene ends were 5 bases for V and 4 bases for J; bases not matched to a gene: 5. The CDR3 length is 14 residues. CDR3 bases: TGTGCCAGCAGTTCTAGCGGTTTTTACAATGAGCAGTTCTTC. It codes for CASSSSGFYNEQFF.

This clonotype rates as medium-sized. Here the CDR3 reads CASSDVYYGYTF. DNA for the CDR3: TGTGCCAGCAGTGACGTCTACTATGGCTACACCTTC. The chain joins TRBV2 to TRBJ1-2; no firm D call. V was trimmed by 3 bases and J by 3 bases, leaving 5 bases between them. In germline, CDR1 is SNHLY, CDR2 FYNNEI. This CDR3 region has 12 residues.

The table lists this clonotype with many counts. The chain employs TRBV4-3 and TRBJ1-2; D remains unclear. This CDR3 region has 15 residues. CDR1 is LGHNA, CDR2 YSLEER, per germline. Trimming left V 1 base short and J 0 bases short, with 9 bases between. DNA for the CDR3: TGCGCCAGCAGCCAAGCACTAAACACTAACTATGGCTACACCTTC. Its protein is CASSQALNTNYGYTF.

By frequency in the sample, this clonotype is medium-sized. The CDR3 sequence is CAITLDRIGFRAYNEQFF. The CDR3 DNA reads as TGTGCCATCACCCTAGACAGAATCGGGTTTCGGGCCTACAATGAGCAGTTCTTC. The V gene is TRBV10-3, the J gene TRBJ2-1; D may be TRBD1 (5 bases). Germline CDR1 is ENHRY and CDR2 is SYGVKD. V lost 7 bases and J lost 2, with 24 bases in between. This CDR3 is 18 amino acids long.